This T cell receptor beta chain is drawn from a study of blood T cell repertoires in COVID-19 (dated by TCRdb to the early 2020s). Broadly, across the study: Samples covering the acute and convalescent phases of COVID-19 were provided by collaborators in the United States, Italy and Spain. The prospective study material was composed of cDNA or gDNA derived from T cells, B-cell-depleted T cells, or PBMCs. Subjects who had been exposed to COVID-19, were actively infected with it, or had recovered from it provided the deeply sampled blood TCRbeta repertoires that made up the dataset. The repertoires were made available in a free public database intended to serve as a resource for research on the immune response to SARS-CoV-2. Samples were obtained from the ongoing ImmuneRACE study (first 160 participants) and from about 1,300 subjects provided by 6 global collaborators. The sample metadata nearly always contained a de-identified subject ID, COVID-19 status, age in years and sex. Where available, HLA class I and class II types were obtained from metadata supplied by the sample provider rather than from assay-based typing.

The paper's findings and limits, for the study overall: How much clinical and demographic metadata was included differed by source and by participant, and the metadata was provided uncurated.

Regarding this clone: The antigen this receptor binds is unknown. No base-level quality is on record; no much larger clone is a single base apart.

TCRbeta CDR3 regions were amplified from genomic DNA by means of the immunoSEQ Assay, a bias-controlled multiplex PCR. As for the authors' bioinformatics: The number of nucleated cells in each sample was estimated from the amplification of reference gene primers within the assay. To quantify the absolute abundance of each unique TCRbeta CDR3 rearrangement, sequence reads were collapsed and filtered. For each sample, productive Simpson clonality was calculated as the square root of Simpson's diversity index over productive rearrangements. Held by TCRdb, this immuneACCESS table contains in-frame sequences only and omits some clones. Under half of the omission traces to an unresolved V gene where checked; the cause of the rest is unknown. Clone size and the V and J calls come from that table; the DNA yielded D and trimming. The sample table records roughly 230,000 clones; over 75% of these occur just once. The biggest ten clones account for roughly 4.6% of the sample.

At one collaborating source in Seattle, patients were enrolled during active infection and were followed longitudinally through the course of disease. Whole blood was collected in K2EDTA tubes by collaborating institutions according to the institutions' own protocols. For TCRbeta analysis, collaborators shipped samples as frozen whole blood, isolated PBMCs, or DNA extracted from either of those sample types. The CDR3 starts with the cysteine, ends with the phenylalanine, and has 14 residues. Solely the CDR3 DNA is kept, with 42 bases framed from the first base. V is cut by 4 bases and J by 4 bases, and the space between the germline ends is 11 bases. Taken from the germline V gene, the CDR1 and CDR2 loops are MNHEY and SVGEGT.

What was sequenced was peripheral blood. The rearrangement combines TRBV6-2 or TRBV6-3 with TRBJ1-5; a confident D gene designation cannot be given. This clonotype was sampled from a middle-aged man with COVID-19, enrolled during active disease. The DNA sequence reads TGTGCCAGCAGTTCAACACCCGATAATCAGCCCCAGCATTTT. It codes for CASSSTPDNQPQHF.